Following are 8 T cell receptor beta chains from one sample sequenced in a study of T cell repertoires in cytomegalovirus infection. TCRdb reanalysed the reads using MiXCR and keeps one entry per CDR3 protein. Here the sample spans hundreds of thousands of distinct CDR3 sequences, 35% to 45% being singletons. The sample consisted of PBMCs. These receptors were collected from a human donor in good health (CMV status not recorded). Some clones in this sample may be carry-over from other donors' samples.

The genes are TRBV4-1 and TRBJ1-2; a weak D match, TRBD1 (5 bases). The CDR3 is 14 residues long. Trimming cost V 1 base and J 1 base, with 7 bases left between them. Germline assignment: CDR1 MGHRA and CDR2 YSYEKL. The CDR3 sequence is CASSQGGVNYGYTF. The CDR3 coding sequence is TGCGCCAGCAGCCAAGGAGGGGTTAACTATGGCTACACCTTC.

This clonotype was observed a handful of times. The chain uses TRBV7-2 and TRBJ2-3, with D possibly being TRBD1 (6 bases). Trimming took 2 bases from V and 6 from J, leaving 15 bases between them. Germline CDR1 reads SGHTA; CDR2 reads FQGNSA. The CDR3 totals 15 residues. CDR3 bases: TGTGCCAGCAGCTTAACCTTCCGGGACACCGATACGCAGTATTTT. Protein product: CASSLTFRDTDTQYF.

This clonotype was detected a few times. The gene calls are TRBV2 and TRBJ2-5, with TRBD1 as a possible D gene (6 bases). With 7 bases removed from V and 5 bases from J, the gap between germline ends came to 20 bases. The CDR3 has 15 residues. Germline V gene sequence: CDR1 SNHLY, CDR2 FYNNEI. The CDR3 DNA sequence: TGTGCCAGCAATTTGATACAGGGACCCAAGGAGACCCAGTACTTC. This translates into CASNLIQGPKETQYF.

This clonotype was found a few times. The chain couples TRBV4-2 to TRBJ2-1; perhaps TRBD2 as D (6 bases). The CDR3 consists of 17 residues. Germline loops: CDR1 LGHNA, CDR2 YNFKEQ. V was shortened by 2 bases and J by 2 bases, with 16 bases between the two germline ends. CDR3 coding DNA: TGTGCCAGCAGCCAACCGGGGGACCTAGCGACCTACAATGAGCAGTTCTTC. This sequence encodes CASSQPGDLATYNEQFF.

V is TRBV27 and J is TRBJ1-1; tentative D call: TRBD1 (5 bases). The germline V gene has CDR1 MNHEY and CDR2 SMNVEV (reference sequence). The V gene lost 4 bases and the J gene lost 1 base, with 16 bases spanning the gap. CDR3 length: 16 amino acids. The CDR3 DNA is TGTGCCAGCAGTTACAGGCAAGCCAACGGGAACACTGAAGCTTTCTTT. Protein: CASSYRQANGNTEAFF.

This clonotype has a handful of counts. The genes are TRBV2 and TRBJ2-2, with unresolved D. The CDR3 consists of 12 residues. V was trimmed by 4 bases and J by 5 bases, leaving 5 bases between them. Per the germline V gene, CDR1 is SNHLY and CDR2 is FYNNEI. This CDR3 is CASSGQTGELFF. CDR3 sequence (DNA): TGTGCCAGCAGTGGACAAACCGGGGAGCTGTTTTTT.

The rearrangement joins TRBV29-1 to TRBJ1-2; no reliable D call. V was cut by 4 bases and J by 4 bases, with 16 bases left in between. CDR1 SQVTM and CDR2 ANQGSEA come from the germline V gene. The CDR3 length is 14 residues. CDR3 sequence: CSVARSTALYGYTF. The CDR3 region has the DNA TGCAGCGTTGCCCGAAGTACTGCGCTCTATGGCTACACCTTC.

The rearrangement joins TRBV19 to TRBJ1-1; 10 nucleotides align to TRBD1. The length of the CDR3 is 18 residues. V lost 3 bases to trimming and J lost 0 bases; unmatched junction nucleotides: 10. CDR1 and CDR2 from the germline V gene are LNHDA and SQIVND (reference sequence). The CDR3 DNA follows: TGTGCCAGTAGTATTGGGACAGGGGTTGCTTACATGAACACTGAAGCTTTCTTT. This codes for CASSIGTGVAYMNTEAFF.